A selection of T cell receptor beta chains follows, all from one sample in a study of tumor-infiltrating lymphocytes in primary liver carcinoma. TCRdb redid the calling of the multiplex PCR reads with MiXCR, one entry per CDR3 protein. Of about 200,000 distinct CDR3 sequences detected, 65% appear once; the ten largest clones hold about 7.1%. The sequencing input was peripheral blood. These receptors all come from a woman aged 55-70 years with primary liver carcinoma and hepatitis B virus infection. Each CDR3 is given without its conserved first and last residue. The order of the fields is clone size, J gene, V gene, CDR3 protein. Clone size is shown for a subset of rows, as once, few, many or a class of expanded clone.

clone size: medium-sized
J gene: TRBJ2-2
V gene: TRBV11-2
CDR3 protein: ASSARQGGTGELF

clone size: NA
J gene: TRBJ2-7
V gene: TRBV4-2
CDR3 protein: ASSQALKAEQY

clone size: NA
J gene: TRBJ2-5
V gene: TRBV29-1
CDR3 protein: GSTGEQETQY

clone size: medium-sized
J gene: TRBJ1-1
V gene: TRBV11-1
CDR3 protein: ASSSGTLEAF

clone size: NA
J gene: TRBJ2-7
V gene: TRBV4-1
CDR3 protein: ASSQDSPLTSLIIYEQY

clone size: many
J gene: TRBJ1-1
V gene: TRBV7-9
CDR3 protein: ASSRGVLNTEAF

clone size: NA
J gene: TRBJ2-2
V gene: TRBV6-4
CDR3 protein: ASSEVAGAGTGELF

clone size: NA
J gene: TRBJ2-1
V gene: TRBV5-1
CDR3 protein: ASSWGLAGVIEQF

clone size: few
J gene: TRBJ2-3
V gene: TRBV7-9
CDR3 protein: ASNPQGLIRPDTQY

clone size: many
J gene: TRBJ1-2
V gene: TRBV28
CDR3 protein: ASSLTWDGSGYT

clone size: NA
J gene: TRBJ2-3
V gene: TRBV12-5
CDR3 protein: ASGLGPGDTDMQY

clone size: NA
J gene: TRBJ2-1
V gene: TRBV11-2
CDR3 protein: AGSYGTSGGYKEQF

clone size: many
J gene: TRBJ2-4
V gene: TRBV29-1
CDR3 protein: SVEGTSGNIQY

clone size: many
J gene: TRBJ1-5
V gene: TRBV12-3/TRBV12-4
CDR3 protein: ASSLQGRGRNQPQH

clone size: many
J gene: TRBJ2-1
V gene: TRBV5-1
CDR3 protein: ASSLPDYFEQF

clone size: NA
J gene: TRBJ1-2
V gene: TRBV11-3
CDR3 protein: ASSLDNKYGYT

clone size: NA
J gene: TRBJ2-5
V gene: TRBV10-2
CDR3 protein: ASSGGAQVGETQY

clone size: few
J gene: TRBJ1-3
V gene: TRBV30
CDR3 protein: ALPTGTSGNTIY

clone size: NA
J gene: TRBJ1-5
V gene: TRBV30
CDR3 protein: AWGVQGVVTGLRQPQH

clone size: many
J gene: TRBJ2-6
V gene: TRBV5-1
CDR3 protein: ASSLGHSGANVLT

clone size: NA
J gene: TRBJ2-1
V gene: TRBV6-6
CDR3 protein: ASNGLAGYNEQF